The rows below give T cell receptor beta chains drawn from one sample of a study of CD8 T cells in Susac syndrome. MiXCR, applied by TCRdb to the immunoSEQ multiplex PCR reads, yields one record per CDR3 protein. The repertoire holds fewer than 200,000 distinct CDR3 sequences, with 95% as singletons. Material for sequencing was CD8+ T cells from PBMCs. The receptors derive from a human donor with multiple sclerosis. Each CDR3 is given with its conserved first and last residue. The D gene is left open where the match is weak. Expanded clones get a size class; other rows say once, few or many, or leave the size out.

. TRBJ2-7 . TRBV29-1 CSVRLDTYEQYF TGCAGCGTTAGGTTGGACACCTACGAGCAGTACTTC
few TRBJ2-7 . TRBV27 CASSLGAYYEQYF TGTGCCAGCAGTTTGGGGGCTTACTACGAGCAGTACTTC
. TRBJ2-5 TRBD2 TRBV4-1 CASSQPGIAGGETQYF TGCGCCAGCAGCCAGCCCGGGATAGCGGGAGGAGAGACCCAGTACTTC
. TRBJ1-1 TRBD1 TRBV27 CASSDRGWSTEAFF TGTGCCAGCAGCGACAGGGGGTGGTCCACTGAAGCTTTCTTT
. TRBJ1-2 . TRBV4-2 CASSQVRGDYGYTF TGTGCCAGCAGCCAAGTTAGGGGGGACTATGGCTACACCTTC
. TRBJ2-1 TRBD2 TRBV3-1 CASSQGGLAKNNEQFF TGTGCCAGCAGCCAAGGGGGACTAGCAAAAAACAATGAGCAGTTCTTC
. TRBJ2-5 . TRBV6-5 CASSYRDTYQETQYF TGTGCCAGCAGTTACCGGGACACCTACCAAGAGACCCAGTACTTC
. TRBJ1-6 . TRBV6-4 CASSERATSNSPLHF TGTGCCAGCAGTGAAAGGGCGACCTCGAATTCACCCCTCCACTTT
. TRBJ2-1 . TRBV30 CAWGGTVYNEQFF TGTGCCTGGGGGGGGACAGTCTACAATGAGCAGTTCTTC
. TRBJ1-2 . TRBV7-2 CASSWREAYGYTF TGTGCCAGCAGCTGGCGGGAGGCATATGGCTACACCTTC
. TRBJ2-5 . TRBV3-1 CASSQEPPTRGGETQYF TGTGCCAGCAGCCAAGAGCCCCCGACTCGTGGGGGGGAGACCCAGTACTTC
. TRBJ1-1 . TRBV13 CASSLGLTGNTEAFF TGTGCCAGCAGCTTAGGCCTCACAGGGAACACTGAAGCTTTCTTT
. TRBJ2-1 . TRBV4-1 CASSQVAGTSYNEQFF TGCGCCAGCAGCCAAGTCGCAGGCACGTCCTACAATGAGCAGTTCTTC
once TRBJ1-1 . TRBV20-1 CSARVARQEAFF TGCAGTGCTAGAGTAGCCAGGCAAGAAGCTTTCTTT
. TRBJ2-3 . TRBV27 CASSLSIRPDTQYF TGTGCCAGCAGTTTGAGCATTAGGCCTGATACGCAGTATTTT
. TRBJ2-1 TRBD1 TRBV5-1 CASSSQGAYNEQFF TGCGCCAGCAGCTCACAGGGGGCCTACAATGAGCAGTTCTTC
. TRBJ2-1 TRBD1 TRBV6-2/TRBV6-3 CASSSRGQGADEQFF TGTGCCAGCAGCAGCAGGGGACAGGGGGCCGATGAGCAGTTCTTC
few TRBJ2-7 . TRBV25-1 CASSEKGEQYF TGTGCCAGCAGTGAAAAAGGGGAGCAGTACTTC
. TRBJ2-7 . TRBV30 CAWSGGLLSYEQYF TGTGCCTGGAGTGGTGGCCTACTTTCCTACGAGCAGTACTTC
. TRBJ2-3 . TRBV29-1 CSARGIDTQYF TGCAGCGCCCGCGGGATTGATACGCAGTATTTT